Given below is one T cell receptor (beta chain) in context. Under the authors' procedure: Reference gene primer amplification yielded estimated nucleated cell counts. TCRdb keeps only in-frame clones here, not all; method: immunoSEQ multiplex PCR. V, J and clone size are those of that table, while D and trimming were read from the DNA. The sample yields roughly 240,000 clones, roughly 86% seen once. The record originates from a study of blood T cell repertoires in COVID-19. In the study overall: The analysed material was cDNA or gDNA that came from T cells, B-cell-depleted T cells, or PBMCs.

V was trimmed by 5 bases and J by 3 bases, leaving 11 bases between them. The length of the CDR3 is 14 residues. CDR1 is SGHTA and CDR2 is FQGTGA in the germline V gene. The sample taken for sequencing was peripheral blood. The sequence was collected from a man between 18 and 35 years old with active or convalescent COVID-19. V usage is TRBV7-3 and J usage is TRBJ2-1; a weak D match, TRBD1 (6 bases). CDR3: CASSLQGYYNEQFF. CDR3 DNA sequence: TGTGCCAGCAGCCTACAGGGATACTACAATGAGCAGTTCTTC.